This note documents a single TCR beta chain sequence. Trimming removed 3 bases from V and 3 bases from J; junction bases left unmatched: 1. The germline V gene has CDR1 SGHNT and CDR2 YENEEA. The CDR3 runs 13 residues. Sequencing used immunoSEQ multiplex PCR; TCRdb keeps in-frame clones, though not all of them. Of tens of thousands of clones listed, around nine tenths were seen once; the top ten hold under 6.5%. The data were obtained in a study of technical replicates of blood from a few donors. The sequencing sample was made of PBMCs. The chain is built from TRBV11-3 and TRBJ1-1; TRBD1 aligns across 7 bases. The TCR comes from a human donor in good health. Some clones in this sample may be carry-over from other donors' samples. The CDR3 spells CASSFDRDTEAFF. CDR3 coding DNA: TGTGCCAGCAGCTTTGACAGGGACACTGAAGCTTTCTTT.